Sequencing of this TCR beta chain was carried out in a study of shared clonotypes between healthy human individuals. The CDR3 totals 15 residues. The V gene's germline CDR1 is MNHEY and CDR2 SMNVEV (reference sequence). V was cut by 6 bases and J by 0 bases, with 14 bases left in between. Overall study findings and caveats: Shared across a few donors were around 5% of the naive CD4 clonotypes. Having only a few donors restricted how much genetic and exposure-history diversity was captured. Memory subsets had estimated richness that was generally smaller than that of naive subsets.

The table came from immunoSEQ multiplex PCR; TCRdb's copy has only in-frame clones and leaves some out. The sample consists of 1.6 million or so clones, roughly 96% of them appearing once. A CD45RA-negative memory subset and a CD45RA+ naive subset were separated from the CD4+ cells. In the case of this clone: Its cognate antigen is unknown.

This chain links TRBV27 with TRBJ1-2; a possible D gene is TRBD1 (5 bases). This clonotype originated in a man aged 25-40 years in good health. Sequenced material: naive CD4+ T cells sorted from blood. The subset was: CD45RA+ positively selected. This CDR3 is CASRVGVAANYGYTF. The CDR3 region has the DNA TGTGCCAGCAGGGTGGGGGTCGCTGCTAACTATGGCTACACCTTC.